This TCR beta chain originates from a study of blood T cell repertoires in COVID-19. Study-wide background: The analysed material was cDNA or gDNA that came from T cells, B-cell-depleted T cells, or PBMCs.

The germline CDR1 and CDR2 sequences are SGHAT and FQNNGV. J was trimmed by 4 bases and V by 5 bases; bases with no gene match: 3. The CDR3 is 13 amino acids. Cohort placement rested on clinical history that participants reported themselves. Authors' analysis steps: Reference gene primer amplification yielded estimated nucleated cell counts. TCRdb's table, derived via immunoSEQ multiplex PCR, lists solely in-frame clones and lacks some. That table furnishes V, J and clone size, whereas the DNA furnished D and trimming. The table records 150,000 or so clones, around 80% of them present only once. The sequence derives from a woman aged 60 to 75 who had recovered from COVID-19. Sequenced input: PBMCs or T cells enriched from blood (not recorded which). The genes are TRBV11-2 and TRBJ2-5; 8 bases agree with TRBD2. The CDR3 here is CASSLRGGETQYF. For the CDR3, the DNA is TGTGCCAGCAGCCTACGGGGGGGAGAGACCCAGTACTTC.